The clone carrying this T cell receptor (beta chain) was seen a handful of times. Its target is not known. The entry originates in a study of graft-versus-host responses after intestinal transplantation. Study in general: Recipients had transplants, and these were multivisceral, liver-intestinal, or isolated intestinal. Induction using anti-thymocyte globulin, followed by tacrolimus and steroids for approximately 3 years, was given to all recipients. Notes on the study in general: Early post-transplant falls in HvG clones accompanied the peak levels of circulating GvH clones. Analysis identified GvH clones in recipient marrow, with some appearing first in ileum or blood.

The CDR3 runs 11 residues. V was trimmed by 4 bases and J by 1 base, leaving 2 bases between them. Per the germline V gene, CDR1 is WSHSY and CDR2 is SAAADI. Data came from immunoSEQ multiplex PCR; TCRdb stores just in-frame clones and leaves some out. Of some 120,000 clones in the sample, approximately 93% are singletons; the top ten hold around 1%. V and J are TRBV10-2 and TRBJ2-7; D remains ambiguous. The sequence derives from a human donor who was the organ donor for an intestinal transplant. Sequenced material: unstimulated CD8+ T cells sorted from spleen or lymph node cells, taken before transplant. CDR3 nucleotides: TGCGCCAGCAGTGGTTCCTACGAGCAGTACTTC. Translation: CASSGSYEQYF.